The present T cell receptor (beta chain) was sequenced within a study of tumor-infiltrating lymphocytes in primary liver carcinoma. The CDR3 loop spans 12 amino acids. Germline-derived CDR1 and CDR2 are SQVTM and ANQGSEA. Between the trimmed V and J ends, which lost 5 bases and 14 bases, there was a span of 19 bases. The study extracted blood RNA from unsorted whole blood and also extracted germline DNA. The template, approximately 500 ng total RNA, yielded TCR beta cDNA made with a constant-region primer. For TCR beta, libraries were produced by three nested multiplex PCR rounds using slightly modified ARM-PCR. TRBV1-TRBV30 forward primers and a C-beta reverse primer were used in the first two PCR rounds, which each ran for around 11 cycles. A single record per CDR3 protein comes from TCRdb applying MiXCR to the multiplex PCR reads. The sample comprises approximately 340,000 distinct CDR3 sequences, about 65% of which are singletons, and about 6.3% rests with the top ten.

This TCR was sampled from a man in his forties with primary liver carcinoma and hepatitis B virus infection. Sequenced sample: peripheral blood. J is TRBJ2-1 and V is TRBV29-1; no clear D. The CDR3 nucleotides are TGCAGCGTTTCCCCGGGCAGGTGCGAGGAGTTCTTC. Its translation: CSVSPGRCEEFF.